The rows below give T cell receptor beta chains drawn from one sample of a study of Ad26.COV2.S vaccination and SARS-CoV-2 variants. Some clones are missing from TCRdb's copy, which holds only in-frame ones; the method was immunoSEQ multiplex PCR. The data hold around 450,000 clones, with about nine tenths observed a single time. This material consisted of peripheral blood, taken in a trial of Ad26.COV2.S vaccine versus placebo. The receptors were gathered from a person between 18 and 65 years old who received the Ad26.COV2.S COVID-19 vaccine or a placebo. CDR3s include the opening cysteine and the closing phenylalanine or tryptophan. The order of the fields is clone size, D gene, J gene, V gene, CDR3 protein, CDR3 DNA. D genes are given only for firm matches. Rows may omit the clone size; those that give it use once, few, many or a size class.

size: .
D: .
J: TRBJ1-5
V: TRBV15
CDR3: CATSRALGNQPQHF
DNA: TGTGCCACCAGCAGAGCCTTGGGGAATCAGCCCCAGCATTTT

size: many
D: TRBD2
J: TRBJ2-1
V: TRBV7-9
CDR3: CASSQLAGQYNEQFF
DNA: TGTGCCAGCAGCCAACTAGCGGGGCAATACAATGAGCAGTTCTTC

size: .
D: .
J: TRBJ1-1
V: TRBV27
CDR3: CASSSQNTEAFF
DNA: TGTGCCAGCAGTTCCCAAAACACTGAAGCTTTCTTT

size: .
D: TRBD1
J: TRBJ1-2
V: TRBV18
CDR3: CASSPGTGDYGYTF
DNA: TGTGCCAGCTCACCAGGGACAGGGGACTATGGCTACACCTTC

size: .
D: .
J: TRBJ2-1
V: TRBV7-8
CDR3: CASSFPLGGEQFF
DNA: TGTGCCAGCAGCTTCCCTCTAGGGGGTGAGCAGTTCTTC

size: .
D: .
J: TRBJ1-5
V: TRBV24-1
CDR3: CATSATSSNQPQHF
DNA: TGTGCCACCAGTGCCACCTCTAGCAATCAGCCCCAGCATTTT

size: .
D: TRBD1
J: TRBJ2-7
V: TRBV23-1
CDR3: CASSQSARQGISYEQYF
DNA: TGCGCCAGCAGTCAATCCGCGAGACAGGGGATATCCTACGAGCAGTACTTC

size: .
D: .
J: TRBJ2-2
V: TRBV18
CDR3: CASSPMKAYANTGELFF
DNA: TGTGCCAGCTCACCAATGAAGGCATACGCGAACACCGGGGAGCTGTTTTTT

size: once
D: TRBD2
J: TRBJ2-1
V: TRBV11-1
CDR3: CASSLVSLAGGHEQFF
DNA: TGTGCCAGCAGCTTAGTTAGTCTAGCGGGAGGACATGAGCAGTTCTTC

size: .
D: .
J: TRBJ2-1
V: TRBV29-1
CDR3: CSGSFGTDNEQFF
DNA: TGCAGCGGCTCTTTTGGGACCGACAATGAGCAGTTCTTC

size: .
D: TRBD1
J: TRBJ1-1
V: TRBV29-1
CDR3: CSVGQGNTEAFF
DNA: TGCAGCGTCGGACAGGGGAACACTGAAGCTTTCTTT

size: .
D: TRBD1
J: TRBJ2-5
V: TRBV2
CDR3: CASSKTLGTGRETQYF
DNA: TGTGCCAGCAGCAAAACCCTCGGGACAGGGCGGGAGACCCAGTACTTC